The present T cell receptor beta chain was sequenced within a study of neurological immune-mediated disorders. This clonotype occurred many times. No antigen is known for it. Study outcomes and limitations: While HTLV-1-associated myelopathy showed the greatest TCR clonal expansion, multiple sclerosis showed the least, falling below healthy controls. As far as clinical or MRI features were concerned, none was associated with the multiple sclerosis repertoire cluster. When the repertoires were grouped phylogenetically, those of 18 of the 34 multiple sclerosis patients came together in a single cluster of related CDR3 sequences, which points to a possible repertoire-level signature.

Germline V gene sequence: CDR1 MNHEY, CDR2 SVGAGI. The CDR3 extends over 16 amino acids. Trimming removed 5 bases at V and 1 base at J, with 17 bases between. 5'RACE with 10-nucleotide random UMIs generated the cDNA. TCRdb ran MiXCR on the 5' RACE reads and lists one entry per CDR3 protein. The sample includes approximately 130,000 distinct CDR3 sequences, roughly 3.2% seen only once; the top ten take 1% to 1.5%. The rearrangement links TRBV6-5 to TRBJ1-2; no firm D call. The sequenced sample was PBMCs. The receptor's source is a woman aged 30 to 39 with multiple sclerosis. The chain's CDR3 is CASSSTLTGFNYGYTF. For the CDR3, the DNA is TGTGCCAGCAGTAGTACCCTAACGGGTTTTAACTATGGCTACACCTTC.